This T cell receptor (beta chain) was obtained from a study of cytotoxic CD8 clonotypes in ibrutinib-treated CLL (dated by TCRdb to about 2021). Study-level background: The cohort was composed of about 10 relapsed/refractory and roughly 16 treatment-naive patients; IGHV unmutated status was identified in about 17 patients. Samples at response were collected after a median of approximately twelve months of treatment, with a range of 6 to 36 months. Every sample from remission and from progressive disease was obtained while the patients were still on ibrutinib. Cryopreserved peripheral blood mononuclear cells were obtained before treatment, at response, and at either sustained remission or disease progression. Longitudinal samples were available for about 30% of the roughly 86 trial participants. Samples averaged roughly 280,000 productive templates and tens of thousands of productive rearrangements. Responses were partial in around 25 patients and complete in 2; after median roughly 69 months follow-up, some 15 stayed in remission and about twelve progressed. Study-wide conclusions, independent of this receptor: Baseline clonality exceeded that of age-matched healthy donors and correlated strongly with circulating CD8+ T-cell counts. Public clonotypes were rare and either contracted or stayed stable during treatment, and the rise in clonality at ibrutinib response reflected the expansion of private clonotypes. Sampling times were not matched between sustained-remission and progressing patients, and lymph node repertoires were not studied. Clonality rose at ibrutinib response, remained stable during sustained remission, and dropped back toward baseline at progression.

A word on this clone: The antigen it recognizes is unknown. No base quality values were provided; no much bigger clone lies one nucleotide off.

Each clonotype received, on average, 10x coverage in deep resolution sequencing performed on a MiSeq, where the target depth lay between 1 in 1 million and 1 in 200,000 T cells. TCR beta libraries were generated with the immunoSEQ hsTCRB Kit. The original methods were these. The data were analyzed with ImmunoSEQ Analyzer and ImmunoSEQ Data Assistant, and V, D and J gene assignments followed IMGT definitions. Clonality was computed as one minus normalized Shannon entropy of productive rearrangement frequencies, ranging from 0 to 1. Public clonotype analysis was restricted to overrepresented clonotypes comprising at least 0.05% of each patient's repertoire. Repertoires from more than ten age-matched healthy donors in immuneACCESS were used as clonality controls. This is the immuneACCESS table as TCRdb keeps it, with only in-frame sequences that have V and J called. A part of the clones is gone; compared with another copy, unresolved V genes explain less than half, and the rest is unexplained. D and trimming were read from the DNA, whereas the V and J calls and clone size are those reported in that table. Here the sample has 150,000 to 200,000 clones; over 75% occur a single time. The top ten constitute about 2.9% of the sample.

Relative to germline, V is missing 1 base and J is missing 2 bases, with 5 bases of the junction outside any gene match. The germline V gene supplies CDR1 MNHNS and CDR2 SASEGT. Spanning cysteine to phenylalanine, the CDR3 consists of 16 amino acids. Only the CDR3 DNA is retained, 48 bases long and in frame from the first base. The sample's time point label, in plain terms: progressive disease on ibrutinib. Approximately 2 micrograms of genomic DNA were extracted from cryopreserved PBMCs for TCR beta library preparation. Longitudinal blood samples from CLL patients receiving ibrutinib monotherapy were subjected to high-throughput TCR beta sequencing. The patients were enrolled in a single-center, open-label phase 2 trial of ibrutinib monotherapy.

The sequencing here drew on PBMCs, taken at disease progression, from a patient treated with ibrutinib. This clonotype originated in a human donor with chronic lymphocytic leukemia. The sequence joins TRBV6-1 to TRBJ1-2; 9 junctional bases match TRBD1. CDR3 sequence: CASSEGTGVSNYGYTF. The DNA sequence is TGTGCCAGCAGTGAAGGGACAGGGGTGTCGAACTATGGCTACACCTTC.